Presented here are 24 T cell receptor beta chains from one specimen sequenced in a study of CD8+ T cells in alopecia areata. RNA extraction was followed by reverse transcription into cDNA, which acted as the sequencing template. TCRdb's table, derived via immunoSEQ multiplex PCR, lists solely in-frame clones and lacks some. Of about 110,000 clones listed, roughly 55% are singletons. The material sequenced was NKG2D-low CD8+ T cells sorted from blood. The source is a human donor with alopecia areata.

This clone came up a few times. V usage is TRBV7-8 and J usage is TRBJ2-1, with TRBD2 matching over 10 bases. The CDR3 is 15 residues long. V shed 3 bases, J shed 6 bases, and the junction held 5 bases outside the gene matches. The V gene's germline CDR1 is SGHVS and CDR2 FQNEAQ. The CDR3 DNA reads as TGTGCCAGCAGCTTCGGAGCGGGAGGGTCCAATGAGCAGTTCTTC. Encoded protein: CASSFGAGGSNEQFF.

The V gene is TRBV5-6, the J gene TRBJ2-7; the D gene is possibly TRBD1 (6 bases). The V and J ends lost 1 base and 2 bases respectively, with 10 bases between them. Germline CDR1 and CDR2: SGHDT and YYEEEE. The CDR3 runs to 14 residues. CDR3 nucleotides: TGTGCCAGCAGCTTGTCAGGGGACCCCTACGAGCAGTACTTC. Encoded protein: CASSLSGDPYEQYF.

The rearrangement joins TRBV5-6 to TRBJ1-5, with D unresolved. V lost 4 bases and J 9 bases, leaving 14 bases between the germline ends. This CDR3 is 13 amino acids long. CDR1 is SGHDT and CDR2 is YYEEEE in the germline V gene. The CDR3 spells CASSLGFLGPQHF. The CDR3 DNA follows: TGTGCCAGCAGCCTGGGGTTCTTGGGGCCCCAGCATTTT.

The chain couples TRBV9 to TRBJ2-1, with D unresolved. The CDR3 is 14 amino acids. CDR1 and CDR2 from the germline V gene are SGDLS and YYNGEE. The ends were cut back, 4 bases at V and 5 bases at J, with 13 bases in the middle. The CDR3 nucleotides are TGTGCCAGCAGCCCCCCCCTGAACAACAATGAGCAGTTCTTC. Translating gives CASSPPLNNNEQFF.

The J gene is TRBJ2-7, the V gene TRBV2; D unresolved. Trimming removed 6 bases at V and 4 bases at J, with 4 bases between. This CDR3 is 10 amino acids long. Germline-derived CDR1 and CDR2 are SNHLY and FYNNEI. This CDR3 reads CASRVYEQYF. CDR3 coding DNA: TGTGCCAGCAGGGTGTACGAGCAGTACTTC.

The CDR3 nucleotides are TGTGCCAGCAGTTTCCAGCAGGCCTCCTACAATGAGCAGTTCTTC. It codes for CASSFQQASYNEQFF. This chain joins TRBV27 and TRBJ2-1; D call uncertain. Germline CDR1 reads MNHEY; CDR2 reads SMNVEV (reference sequence). The CDR3 is made up of 15 amino acids. Trimming left V 3 bases short and J 0 bases short, with 9 bases between.

CDR3 region: CASTGRNEQFF. The CDR3 DNA reads as TGTGCCAGCACCGGGAGAAATGAGCAGTTCTTC. The chain uses TRBV14 and TRBJ2-1; maybe TRBD2 (6 bases). Germline V gene data show CDR1 as SGHDN and CDR2 as FVKESK. The germline V and J ends were trimmed by 7 bases and 7 bases, with 8 bases remaining between them. This CDR3 contains 11 residues.

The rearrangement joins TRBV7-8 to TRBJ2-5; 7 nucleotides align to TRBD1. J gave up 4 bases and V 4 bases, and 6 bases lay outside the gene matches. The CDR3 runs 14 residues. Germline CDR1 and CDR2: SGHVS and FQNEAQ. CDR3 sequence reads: CASSSTGVGETQYF. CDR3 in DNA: TGTGCCAGCAGCTCCACAGGGGTGGGAGAGACCCAGTACTTC.

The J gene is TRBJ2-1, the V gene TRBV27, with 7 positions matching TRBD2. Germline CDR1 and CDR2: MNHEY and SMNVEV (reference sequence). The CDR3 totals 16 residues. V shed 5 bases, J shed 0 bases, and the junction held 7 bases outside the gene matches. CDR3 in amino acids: CASSGEGQSSYNEQFF. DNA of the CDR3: TGTGCCAGCAGTGGGGAGGGTCAGAGCTCCTACAATGAGCAGTTCTTC.

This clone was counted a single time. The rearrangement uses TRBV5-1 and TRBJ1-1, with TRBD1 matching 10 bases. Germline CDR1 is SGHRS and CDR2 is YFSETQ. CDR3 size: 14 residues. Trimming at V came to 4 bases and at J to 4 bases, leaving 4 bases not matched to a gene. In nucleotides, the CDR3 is TGCGCCAGCAGCCTGGGACAGGGGACCACTGAAGCTTTCTTT. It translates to CASSLGQGTTEAFF.

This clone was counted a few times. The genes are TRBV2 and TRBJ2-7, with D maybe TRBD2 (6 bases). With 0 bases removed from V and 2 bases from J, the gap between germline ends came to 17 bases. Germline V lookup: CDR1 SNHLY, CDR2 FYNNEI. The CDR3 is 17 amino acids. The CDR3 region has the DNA TGTGCCAGCAGTGAAGCCCCGCTCGGGGACTGGACCTACGAGCAGTACTTC. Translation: CASSEAPLGDWTYEQYF.

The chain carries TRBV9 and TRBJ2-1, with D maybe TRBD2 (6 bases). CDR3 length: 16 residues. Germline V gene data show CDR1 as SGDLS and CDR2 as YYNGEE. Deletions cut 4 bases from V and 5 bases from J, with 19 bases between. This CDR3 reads CASSRRSGLANNEQFF. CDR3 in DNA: TGTGCCAGCAGCCGGAGGTCGGGACTCGCAAACAATGAGCAGTTCTTC. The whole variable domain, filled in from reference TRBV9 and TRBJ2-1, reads DSGVTQTPKHLITATGQRVTLRCSPRSGDLSVYWYQQSLDQGLQFLIQYYNGEERAKGNILERFSAQQFPDLHSELNLSSLELGDSALYFCASSRRSGLANNEQFFGPGTRLTVL.

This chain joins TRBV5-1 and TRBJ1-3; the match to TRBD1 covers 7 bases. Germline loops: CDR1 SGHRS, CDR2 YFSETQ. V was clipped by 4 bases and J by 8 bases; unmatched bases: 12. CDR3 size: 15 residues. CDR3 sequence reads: CASSRTGVGFDTIYF. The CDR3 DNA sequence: TGCGCCAGCAGCAGGACAGGAGTTGGCTTCGACACCATATATTTT.

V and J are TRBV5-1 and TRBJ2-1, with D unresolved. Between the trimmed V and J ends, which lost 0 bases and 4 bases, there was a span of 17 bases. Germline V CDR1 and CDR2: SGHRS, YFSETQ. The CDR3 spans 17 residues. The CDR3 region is CASSLVPISLGYNEQFF. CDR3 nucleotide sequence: TGCGCCAGCAGCTTGGTACCCATTTCTCTGGGTTACAATGAGCAGTTCTTC.

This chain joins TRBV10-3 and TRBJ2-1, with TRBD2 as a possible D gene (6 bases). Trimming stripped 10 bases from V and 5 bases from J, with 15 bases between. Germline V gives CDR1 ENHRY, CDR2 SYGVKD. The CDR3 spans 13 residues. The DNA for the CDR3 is TGTGCCAACGGCGGGGATCTCGACAATGAGCAGTTCTTC. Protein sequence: CANGGDLDNEQFF.

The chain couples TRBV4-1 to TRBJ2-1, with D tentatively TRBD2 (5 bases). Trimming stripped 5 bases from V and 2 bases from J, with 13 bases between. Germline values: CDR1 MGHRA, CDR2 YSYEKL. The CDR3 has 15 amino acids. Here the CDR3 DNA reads TGCGCCAGCAGCGAGATCCTAGCCCCCTACAATGAGCAGTTCTTC. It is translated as CASSEILAPYNEQFF.

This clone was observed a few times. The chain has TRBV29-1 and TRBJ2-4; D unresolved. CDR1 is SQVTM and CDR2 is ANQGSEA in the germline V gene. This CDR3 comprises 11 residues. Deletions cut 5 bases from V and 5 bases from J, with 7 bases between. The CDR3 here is CSVQTQNIQYF. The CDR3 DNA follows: TGCAGCGTTCAGACCCAAAACATTCAGTACTTC.

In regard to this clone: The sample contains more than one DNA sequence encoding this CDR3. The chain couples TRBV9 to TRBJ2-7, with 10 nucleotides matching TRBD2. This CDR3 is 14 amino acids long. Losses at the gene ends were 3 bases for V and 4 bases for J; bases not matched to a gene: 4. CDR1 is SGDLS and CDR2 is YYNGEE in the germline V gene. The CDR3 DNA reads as TGTGCCAGCAGCGAAGCGGGAGGGCCTTACGAGCAGTACTTC. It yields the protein CASSEAGGPYEQYF.

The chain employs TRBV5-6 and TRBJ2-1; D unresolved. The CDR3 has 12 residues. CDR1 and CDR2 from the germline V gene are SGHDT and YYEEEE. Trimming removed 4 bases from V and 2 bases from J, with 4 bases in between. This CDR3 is CASSEPYNEQFF. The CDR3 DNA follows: TGTGCCAGCAGCGAACCCTACAATGAGCAGTTCTTC.

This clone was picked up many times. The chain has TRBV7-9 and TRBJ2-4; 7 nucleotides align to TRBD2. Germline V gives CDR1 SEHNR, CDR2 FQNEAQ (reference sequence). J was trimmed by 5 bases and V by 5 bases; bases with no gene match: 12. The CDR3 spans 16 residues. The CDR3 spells CASSPAGGSRENIQYF. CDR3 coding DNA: TGTGCCAGCAGCCCGGCGGGCGGGAGTAGGGAAAACATTCAGTACTTC.

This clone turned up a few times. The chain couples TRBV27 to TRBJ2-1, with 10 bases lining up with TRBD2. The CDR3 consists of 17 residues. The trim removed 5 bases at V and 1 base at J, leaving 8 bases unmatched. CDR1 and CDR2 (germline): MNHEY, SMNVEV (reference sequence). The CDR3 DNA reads TGTGCCAGCAGTCTTTTAGCGGGAGGTGCGTCCTACAATGAGCAGTTCTTC. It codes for CASSLLAGGASYNEQFF.

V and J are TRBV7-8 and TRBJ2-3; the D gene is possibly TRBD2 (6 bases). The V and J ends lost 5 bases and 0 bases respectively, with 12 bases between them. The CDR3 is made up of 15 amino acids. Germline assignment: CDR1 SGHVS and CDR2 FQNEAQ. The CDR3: CASSPGLLSTDTQYF. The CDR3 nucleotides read TGTGCCAGCAGCCCAGGACTACTGAGCACAGATACGCAGTATTTT.

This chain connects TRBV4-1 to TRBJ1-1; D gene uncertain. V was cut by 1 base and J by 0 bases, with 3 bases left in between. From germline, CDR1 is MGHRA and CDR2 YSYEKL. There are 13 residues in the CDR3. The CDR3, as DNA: TGCGCCAGCAGCCAAGTGATGAACACTGAAGCTTTCTTT. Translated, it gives CASSQVMNTEAFF.

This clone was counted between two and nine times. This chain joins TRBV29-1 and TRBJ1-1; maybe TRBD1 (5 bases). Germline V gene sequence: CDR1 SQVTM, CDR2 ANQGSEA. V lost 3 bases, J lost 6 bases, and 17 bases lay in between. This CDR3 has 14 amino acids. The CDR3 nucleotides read TGCAGCGTTGAGTGGCGTGGGGCGATGGCTGAAGCTTTCTTT. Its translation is CSVEWRGAMAEAFF.